These T cell receptor beta chains were read from a single sample in a study of graft-versus-host responses after intestinal transplantation. This table comes from immunoSEQ multiplex PCR, and its TCRdb copy is limited to in-frame clones, with some not included. The sample lists 80,000 to 100,000 clones; about 94% were seen once. Which antigens these TCRs recognize remains unknown. The sequenced sample was unstimulated CD4+ T cells sorted from spleen or lymph node cells, obtained before intestinal transplant. All receptors come from a human donor who received an intestinal transplant. The CDR3 runs from the conserved cysteine through the conserved F or W. D genes are given only for firm matches. The size of a clone is reported for some rows only, either as once, few or many, or as a class for expanded clones.

abundance	d_gene	len	v_gene	j_gene	CDR3nt	CDR3aa
few	.	12	TRBV10-1	TRBJ1-1	TGCGCCAGCAGTGGGCAGAACACTGAAGCTTTCTTT	CASSGQNTEAFF
.	TRBD1	16	TRBV7-9	TRBJ1-4	TGTGCCAGCAGCTTATATGGGACAGGGTCGAATGAAAAACTGTTTTTT	CASSLYGTGSNEKLFF
.	.	15	TRBV7-2	TRBJ1-1	TGTGCCAGCAGCCTTAACAACCAGGGGATCCCTGAAGCTTTCTTT	CASSLNNQGIPEAFF
.	.	13	TRBV29-1	TRBJ2-2	TGCAGCGTTGAACAACAGGGTGCCGGGGAGCTGTTTTTT	CSVEQQGAGELFF
.	.	13	TRBV10-1	TRBJ2-7	TGCGCCAGCTCCCCCGGCGGCCCTCGGGAGCAGTACTTC	CASSPGGPREQYF
.	.	12	TRBV6-4	TRBJ1-2	TGTGCCAGCAGGACAGCTAACTATGGCTACACCTTC	CASRTANYGYTF
.	.	13	TRBV18	TRBJ2-7	TGTGCCAGCCCACCAGGGGGAGGGAGTGAGCAGTACTTC	CASPPGGGSEQYF
.	.	10	TRBV2	TRBJ2-1	TGTGCCAGCAACGAGAAGGAGCAGTTCTTC	CASNEKEQFF
.	TRBD1	12	TRBV30	TRBJ2-7	TGTGCCCTGGACAGGACGCCCTACGAGCAGTACTTC	CALDRTPYEQYF
.	.	11	TRBV20-1	TRBJ2-3	TGCAGTGCTACCTACACAGATACGCAGTATTTT	CSATYTDTQYF
.	.	13	TRBV2	TRBJ2-7	TGTGCCAGCAGTGAAAGGGGGGGAGGAGTGCAGTACTTC	CASSERGGGVQYF
.	.	14	TRBV5-4	TRBJ2-7	TGTGCCAGCAGCTTGCCAGGGGCCTCCTACGAGCAGTACTTC	CASSLPGASYEQYF
.	TRBD2	16	TRBV6-1	TRBJ2-7	TGTGCCAGCAGTGAAGGGTTACTAGCGGGGGCCGGGGAGCAGTACTTC	CASSEGLLAGAGEQYF
once	TRBD1	14	TRBV11-2	TRBJ2-1	TGTGCCAGCAGCCGAAACAGGGGCTACAATGAGCAGTTCTTC	CASSRNRGYNEQFF
.	.	12	TRBV28	TRBJ2-7	TGTGCCAGCAGTCCCCAGGGCTACGAGCAGTACTTC	CASSPQGYEQYF
.	.	13	TRBV7-9	TRBJ1-3	TGTGCCAGCAGCTTCATCTCCTATAACACCATATATTTT	CASSFISYNTIYF
.	TRBD2	14	TRBV28	TRBJ2-7	TGTGCCAGCAGTTTAGCGGGAGGGGCCTACGAGCAGTACTTC	CASSLAGGAYEQYF
.	.	13	TRBV30	TRBJ1-5	TGTGCCGGGGGCGGTGCATTCAATCAGCCCCAGCATTTT	CAGGGAFNQPQHF
.	TRBD1	15	TRBV5-1	TRBJ1-1	TGCGCCAGCAGCTTGCGGGACAGGGGTAGGGGTGAAGCTTTCTTT	CASSLRDRGRGEAFF
.	.	13	TRBV4-3	TRBJ2-7	TGCGCCAGCAGCTCGAATAGGGGTGGCGAGCAGTACTTC	CASSSNRGGEQYF
.	TRBD1	14	TRBV18	TRBJ1-4	TGTGCCAGCTCACGGGACAGGGCGACTGAAAAACTGTTTTTT	CASSRDRATEKLFF
few	TRBD1	15	TRBV5-4	TRBJ1-4	TGTGCCAGCAGCGGGGGAGGACAGGGTGGTGAAAAACTGTTTTTT	CASSGGGQGGEKLFF
.	.	14	TRBV15	TRBJ2-5	TGTGCCACCAGCAGCCGAACAGGGATCGAGACCCAGTACTTC	CATSSRTGIETQYF
once	.	15	TRBV4-3	TRBJ2-6	TGCGCCAGCAGCCAAGCCCTCTCTGGGGCCAACGTCCTGACTTTC	CASSQALSGANVLTF
.	TRBD1	13	TRBV14	TRBJ1-1	TGTGCCAGCAGCCAACCAGGGGGCACTGAAGCTTTCTTT	CASSQPGGTEAFF
few	TRBD1	14	TRBV7-9	TRBJ1-1	TGTGCCAGCAGCCTACAGGGGGCGGGCACTGAAGCTTTCTTT	CASSLQGAGTEAFF
.	TRBD1	19	TRBV5-3	TRBJ2-2	TGTGCCAGAAGCCTTCTTTTAGGACAGGATACCGAGTACACCGGGGAGCTGTTTTTT	CARSLLLGQDTEYTGELFF
.	.	13	TRBV5-1	TRBJ2-3	TGCGCCAGCAGCGAAGGACTCACAGATACGCAGTATTTT	CASSEGLTDTQYF
.	.	15	TRBV6-5	TRBJ1-1	TGTGCCAGCAGTTCACGCTTGACAGGTCGCACTGAAGCTTTCTTT	CASSSRLTGRTEAFF
.	.	14	TRBV15	TRBJ1-6	TGTGCCACCAGCAGGGTCCCGGTTGGTTCACCCCTCCACTTT	CATSRVPVGSPLHF
.	.	17	TRBV15	TRBJ2-7	TGTGCCACCAGCAGAGATCGCCCACACAGGGTCCCCTACGAGCAGTACTTC	CATSRDRPHRVPYEQYF
once	.	12	TRBV28	TRBJ1-2	TGTGCCAGCAGTTTGCAGGATAGGGGCTACACCTTC	CASSLQDRGYTF
.	TRBD2	16	TRBV11-2	TRBJ2-5	TGTGCCAGCAGCTTGGGTGGCGGGAGTGTAGGTGAGACCCAGTACTTC	CASSLGGGSVGETQYF
.	.	15	TRBV7-6	TRBJ2-3	TGTGCCAGCAGCTTAGCACAGCCCTTCACAGATACGCAGTATTTT	CASSLAQPFTDTQYF
.	TRBD1	14	TRBV27	TRBJ2-7	TGTGCCAGCGCGGGCCGGACAGGGGTCTACGAGCAGTACTTC	CASAGRTGVYEQYF
few	.	15	TRBV10-3	TRBJ1-6	TGTGCCATCAGTGATGGAGTAGGCCTTAATTCACCCCTCCACTTT	CAISDGVGLNSPLHF
.	.	14	TRBV11-2	TRBJ2-3	TGTGCCAGCAGCCAGGGGATCCACACAGATACGCAGTATTTT	CASSQGIHTDTQYF
few	TRBD1	14	TRBV19	TRBJ2-7	TGTGCCAGTAGTTCCTTGGACAGGAACAACGAGCAGTACTTC	CASSSLDRNNEQYF
once	.	14	TRBV11-1	TRBJ2-2	TGTGCCAGCAGCCGGGGAATTACCACCGGGGAGCTGTTTTTT	CASSRGITTGELFF
.	.	15	TRBV5-4	TRBJ1-6	TGTGCCAGCAGCTCTAAGACAGGCGTGGGTTCACCCCTCCACTTT	CASSSKTGVGSPLHF
.	.	15	TRBV19	TRBJ2-7	TGTGCCAGTAGTGCCCGGGTCGCCGGGGGCTACGAGCAGTACTTC	CASSARVAGGYEQYF
.	.	11	TRBV2	TRBJ2-1	TGTGCCAGCCGTTCGGGGAATGAGCAGTTCTTC	CASRSGNEQFF
.	.	14	TRBV5-1	TRBJ1-4	TGCGCCAGCAGCTTGGCAGGGGTTGGTGAAAAACTGTTTTTT	CASSLAGVGEKLFF
.	TRBD2	16	TRBV11-2	TRBJ2-1	TGTGCCAGCAGCTTCCGACTAGCGGGGAACTACAATGAGCAGTTCTTC	CASSFRLAGNYNEQFF
.	.	17	TRBV27	TRBJ2-7	TGTGCCAGCAGTTTTAATGGCAGGCGGGCGATTAACTACGAGCAGTACTTC	CASSFNGRRAINYEQYF